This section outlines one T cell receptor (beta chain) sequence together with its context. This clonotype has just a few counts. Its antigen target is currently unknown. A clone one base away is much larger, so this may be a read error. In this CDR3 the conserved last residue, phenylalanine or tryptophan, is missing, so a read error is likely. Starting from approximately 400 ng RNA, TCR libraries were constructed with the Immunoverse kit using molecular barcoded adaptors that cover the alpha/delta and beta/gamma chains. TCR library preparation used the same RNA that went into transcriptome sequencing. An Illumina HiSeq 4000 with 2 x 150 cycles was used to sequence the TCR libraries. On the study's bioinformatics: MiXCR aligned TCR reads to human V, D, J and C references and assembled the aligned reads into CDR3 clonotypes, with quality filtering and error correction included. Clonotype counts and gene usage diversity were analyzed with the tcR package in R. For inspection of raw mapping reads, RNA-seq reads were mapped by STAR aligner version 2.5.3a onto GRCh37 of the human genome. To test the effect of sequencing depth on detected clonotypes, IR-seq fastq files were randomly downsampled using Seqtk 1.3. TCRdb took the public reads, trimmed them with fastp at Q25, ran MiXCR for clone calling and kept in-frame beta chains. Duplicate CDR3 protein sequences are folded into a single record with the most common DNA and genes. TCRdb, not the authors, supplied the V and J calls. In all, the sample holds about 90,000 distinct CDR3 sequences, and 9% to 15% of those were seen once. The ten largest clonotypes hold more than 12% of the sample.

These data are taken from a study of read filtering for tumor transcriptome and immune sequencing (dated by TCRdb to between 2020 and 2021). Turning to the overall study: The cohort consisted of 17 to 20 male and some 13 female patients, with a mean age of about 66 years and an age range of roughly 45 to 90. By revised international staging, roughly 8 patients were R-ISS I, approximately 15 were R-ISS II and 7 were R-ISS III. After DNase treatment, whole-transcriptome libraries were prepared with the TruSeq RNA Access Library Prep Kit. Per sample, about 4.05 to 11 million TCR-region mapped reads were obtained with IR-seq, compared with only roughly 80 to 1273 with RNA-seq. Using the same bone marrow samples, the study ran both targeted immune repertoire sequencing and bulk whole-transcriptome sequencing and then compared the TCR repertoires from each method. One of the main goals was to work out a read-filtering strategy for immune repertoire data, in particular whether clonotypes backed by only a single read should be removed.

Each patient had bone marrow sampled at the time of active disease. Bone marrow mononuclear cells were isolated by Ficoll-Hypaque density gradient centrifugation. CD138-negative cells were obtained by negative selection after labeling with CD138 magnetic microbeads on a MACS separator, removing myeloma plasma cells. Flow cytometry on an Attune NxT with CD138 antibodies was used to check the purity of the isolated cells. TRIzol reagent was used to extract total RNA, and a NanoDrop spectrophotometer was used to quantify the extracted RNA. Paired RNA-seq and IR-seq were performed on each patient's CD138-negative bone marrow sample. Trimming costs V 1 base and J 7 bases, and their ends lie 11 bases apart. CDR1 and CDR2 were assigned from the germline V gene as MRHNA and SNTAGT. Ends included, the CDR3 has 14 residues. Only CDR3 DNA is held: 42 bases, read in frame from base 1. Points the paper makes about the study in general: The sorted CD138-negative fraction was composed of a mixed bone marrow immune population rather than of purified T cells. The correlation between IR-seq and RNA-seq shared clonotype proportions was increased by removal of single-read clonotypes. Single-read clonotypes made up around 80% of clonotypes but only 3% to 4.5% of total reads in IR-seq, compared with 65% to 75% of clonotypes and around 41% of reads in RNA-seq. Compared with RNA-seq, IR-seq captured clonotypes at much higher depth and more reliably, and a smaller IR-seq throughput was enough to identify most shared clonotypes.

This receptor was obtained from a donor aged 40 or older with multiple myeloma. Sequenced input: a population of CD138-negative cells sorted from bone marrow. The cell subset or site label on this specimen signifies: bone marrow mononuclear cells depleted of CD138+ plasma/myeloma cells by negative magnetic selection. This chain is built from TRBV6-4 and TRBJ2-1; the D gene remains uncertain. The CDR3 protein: CASSDLFGGNEQFL. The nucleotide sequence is TGTGCCAGCAGTGACTTATTTGGTGGTAATGAGCAGTTCCTC.